This TCR beta chain was recorded in a study of cytomegalovirus exposure and HLA in healthy donors. Study findings and constraints: Exclusion applied to some V segments, including TRBV6-2 and TRBV6-3, as they were indistinguishable.

The CDR3 extends over 16 amino acids. Germline lookup yields CDR1 MDHEN and CDR2 SYDVKM. V shed 3 bases and J 1 base; nucleotides not matched to a gene: 7. PCR employed 60 Vbeta and 13 Jbeta primers. In the study's own analysis: The authors later counted 65 million to 90 million unique TCR beta chains, some 9.9 million of them shared. Libraries were prepared by immunoSEQ multiplex PCR; TCRdb keeps only in-frame clonotypes and omits some of them. V and J calls and clone size are given by that table; D and trimming were obtained from the DNA. The sample records about 130,000 clones, around 77% being singletons. Turning to this clone: Its antigen is undetermined.

Healthy donors of bone marrow made up the group. At collection, donors were nominally healthy, but unrecorded immune exposures were probable. The J gene is TRBJ2-7, the V gene TRBV28; 9 nucleotides align to TRBD2. The receptor comes from a man between 50 and 59 years old in good health and CMV-seronegative. Sample: PBMCs. The CDR3 nucleotides read TGTGCCAGCAGTTTCTCTCTAGCGGGAATGTCCTACGAGCAGTACTTC. Translating it yields CASSFSLAGMSYEQYF.